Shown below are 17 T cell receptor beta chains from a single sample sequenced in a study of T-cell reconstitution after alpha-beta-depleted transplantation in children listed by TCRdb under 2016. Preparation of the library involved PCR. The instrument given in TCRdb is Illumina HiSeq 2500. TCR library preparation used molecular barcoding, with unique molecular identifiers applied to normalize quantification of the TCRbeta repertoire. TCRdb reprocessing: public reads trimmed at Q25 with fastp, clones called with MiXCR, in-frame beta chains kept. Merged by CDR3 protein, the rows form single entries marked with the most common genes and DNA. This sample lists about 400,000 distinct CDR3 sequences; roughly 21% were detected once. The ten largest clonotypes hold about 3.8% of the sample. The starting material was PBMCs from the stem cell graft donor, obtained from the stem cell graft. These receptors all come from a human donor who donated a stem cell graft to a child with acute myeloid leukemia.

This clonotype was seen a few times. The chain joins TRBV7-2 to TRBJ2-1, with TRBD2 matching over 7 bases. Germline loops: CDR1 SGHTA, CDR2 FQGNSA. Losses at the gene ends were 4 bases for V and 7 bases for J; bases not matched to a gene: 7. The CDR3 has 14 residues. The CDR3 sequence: CASSSTRGVNEQFF. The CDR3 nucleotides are TGTGCCAGCAGCTCAACACGGGGGGTGAATGAGCAGTTCTTC.

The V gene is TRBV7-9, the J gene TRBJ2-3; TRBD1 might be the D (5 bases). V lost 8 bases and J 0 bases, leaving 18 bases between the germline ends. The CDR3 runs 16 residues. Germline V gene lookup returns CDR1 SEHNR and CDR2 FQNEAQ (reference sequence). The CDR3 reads CASANWQGSSTDTQYF. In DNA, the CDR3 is TGTGCCAGCGCGAACTGGCAGGGCTCTAGCACAGATACGCAGTATTTT. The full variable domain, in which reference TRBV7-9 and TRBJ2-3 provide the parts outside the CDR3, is DTGVSQNPRHKITKRGQNVTFRCDPISEHNRLYWYRQTLGQGPEFLTYFQNEAQLEKSRLLSDRFSAERPKGSFSTLEIQRTEQGDSAMYLCASANWQGSSTDTQYFGPGTRLTVL.

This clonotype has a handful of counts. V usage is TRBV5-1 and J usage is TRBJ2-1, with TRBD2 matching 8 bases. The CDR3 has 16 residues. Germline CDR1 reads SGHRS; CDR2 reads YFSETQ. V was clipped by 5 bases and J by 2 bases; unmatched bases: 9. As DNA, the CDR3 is TGCGCCAGCAGATTTGACGGGACTAGAGCCTACAATGAGCAGTTCTTC. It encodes CASRFDGTRAYNEQFF.

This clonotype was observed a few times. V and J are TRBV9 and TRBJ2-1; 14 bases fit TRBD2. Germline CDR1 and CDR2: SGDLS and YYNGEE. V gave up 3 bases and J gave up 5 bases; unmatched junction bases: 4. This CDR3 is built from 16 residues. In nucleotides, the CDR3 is TGTGCCAGCAGCGCCGGGACTAGCGGGAGCCACAATGAGCAGTTCTTC. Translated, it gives CASSAGTSGSHNEQFF.

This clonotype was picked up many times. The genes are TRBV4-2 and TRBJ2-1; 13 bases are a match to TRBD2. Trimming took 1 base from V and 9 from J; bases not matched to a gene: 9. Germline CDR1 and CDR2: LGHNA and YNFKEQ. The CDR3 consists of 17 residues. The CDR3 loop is CASSQAAKTSGRSEQFF. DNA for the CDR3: TGTGCCAGCAGCCAAGCAGCAAAGACTAGCGGGAGGAGTGAGCAGTTCTTC.

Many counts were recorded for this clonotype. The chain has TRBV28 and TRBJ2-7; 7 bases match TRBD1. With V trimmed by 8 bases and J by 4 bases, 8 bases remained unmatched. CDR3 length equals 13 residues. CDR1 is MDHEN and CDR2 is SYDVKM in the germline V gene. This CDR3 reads CASRGTDIYEQYF. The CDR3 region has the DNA TGTGCCAGCCGAGGGACAGATATTTACGAGCAGTACTTC.

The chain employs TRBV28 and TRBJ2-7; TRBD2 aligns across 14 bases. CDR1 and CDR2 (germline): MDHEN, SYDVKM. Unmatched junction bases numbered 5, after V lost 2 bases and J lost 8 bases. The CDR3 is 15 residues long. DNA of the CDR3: TGTGCCAGCAGTTTACCTGGGACTAGCGGGGGTAAGCAGTACTTC. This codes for CASSLPGTSGGKQYF.

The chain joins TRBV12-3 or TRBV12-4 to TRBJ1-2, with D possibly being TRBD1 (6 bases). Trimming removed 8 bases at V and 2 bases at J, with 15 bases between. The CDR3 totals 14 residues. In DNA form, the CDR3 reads TGTGCCAGCCTGCTCAGGGGACTCAACTATGGCTACACCTTC. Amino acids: CASLLRGLNYGYTF.

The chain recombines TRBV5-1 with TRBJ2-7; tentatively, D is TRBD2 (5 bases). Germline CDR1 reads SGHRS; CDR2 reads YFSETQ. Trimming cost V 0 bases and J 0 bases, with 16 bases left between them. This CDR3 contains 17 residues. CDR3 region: CASSLGYDGMSSYEQYF. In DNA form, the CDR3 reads TGCGCCAGCAGCTTGGGGTACGACGGGATGAGCTCCTACGAGCAGTACTTC.

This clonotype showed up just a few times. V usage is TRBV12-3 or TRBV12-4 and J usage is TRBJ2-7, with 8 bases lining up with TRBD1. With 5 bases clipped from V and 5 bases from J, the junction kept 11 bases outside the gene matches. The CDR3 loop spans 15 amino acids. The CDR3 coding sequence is TGTGCCAGCAGTCAAACGACAGGGGTCAGCGACGAGCAGTACTTC. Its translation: CASSQTTGVSDEQYF.

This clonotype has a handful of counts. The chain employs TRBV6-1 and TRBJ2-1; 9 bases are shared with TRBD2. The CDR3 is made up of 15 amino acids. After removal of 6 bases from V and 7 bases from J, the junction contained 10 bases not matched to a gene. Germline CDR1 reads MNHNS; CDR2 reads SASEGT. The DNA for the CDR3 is TGTGCCAGCAGAGAGACGGGACTAGCTACGAATGAGCAGTTCTTC. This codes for CASRETGLATNEQFF.

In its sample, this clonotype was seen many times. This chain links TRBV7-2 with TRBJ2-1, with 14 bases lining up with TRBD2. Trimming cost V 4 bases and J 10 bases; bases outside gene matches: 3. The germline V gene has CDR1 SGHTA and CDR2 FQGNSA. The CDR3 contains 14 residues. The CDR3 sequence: CASSSGLAGVEQFF. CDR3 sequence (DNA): TGTGCCAGCAGCTCGGGACTAGCGGGAGTCGAGCAGTTCTTC.

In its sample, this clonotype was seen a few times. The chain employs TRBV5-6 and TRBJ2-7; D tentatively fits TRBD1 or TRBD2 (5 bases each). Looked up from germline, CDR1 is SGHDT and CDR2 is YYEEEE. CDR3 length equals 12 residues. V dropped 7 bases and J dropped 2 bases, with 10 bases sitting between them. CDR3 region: CASGSGPYEQYF. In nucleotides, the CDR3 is TGTGCCAGCGGGTCGGGACCCTACGAGCAGTACTTC.

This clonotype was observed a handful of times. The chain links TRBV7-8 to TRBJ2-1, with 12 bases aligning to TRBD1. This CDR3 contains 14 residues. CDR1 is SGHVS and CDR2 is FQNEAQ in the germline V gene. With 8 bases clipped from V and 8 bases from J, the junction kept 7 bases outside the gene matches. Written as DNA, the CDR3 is TGTGCCAGCGGCACCGGGACAGGGGGCCATGAGCAGTTCTTC. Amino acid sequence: CASGTGTGGHEQFF.

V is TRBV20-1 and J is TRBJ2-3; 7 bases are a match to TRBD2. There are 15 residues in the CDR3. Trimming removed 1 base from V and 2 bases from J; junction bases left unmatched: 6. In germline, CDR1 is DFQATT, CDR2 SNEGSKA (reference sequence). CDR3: CSARGAGAHTDTQYF. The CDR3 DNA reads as TGCAGTGCTAGAGGGGCGGGAGCCCACACAGATACGCAGTATTTT.

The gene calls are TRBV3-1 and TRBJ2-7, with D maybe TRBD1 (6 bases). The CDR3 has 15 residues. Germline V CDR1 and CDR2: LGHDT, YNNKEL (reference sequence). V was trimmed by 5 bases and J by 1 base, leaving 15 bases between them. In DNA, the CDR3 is TGTGCCAGCAGCGCCAGGAGGACAGCATCCTACGAGCAGTACTTC. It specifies CASSARRTASYEQYF.

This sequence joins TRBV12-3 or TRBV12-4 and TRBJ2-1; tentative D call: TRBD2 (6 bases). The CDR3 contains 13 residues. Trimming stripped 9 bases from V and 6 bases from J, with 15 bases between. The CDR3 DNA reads TGTGCCAGTAGAGCGGGTTCTCTCAATGAGCAGTTCTTC. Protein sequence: CASRAGSLNEQFF.